The 3 T cell receptor beta chains presented below share a single source sample, sequenced in a study of a mutant IDH1 vaccine in newly diagnosed glioma. No antigen has been assigned to these receptors. Method: immunoSEQ multiplex PCR; TCRdb's copy keeps in-frame clones and lacks some. The table lists 40,000 or so clones, roughly 89% of them singletons. Time point reported: week 11, during vaccination. With topical imiquimod, each dose of the vaccine consisted of 300 ug of mutant IDH1 20-mer peptide. Material: PBMCs, obtained from a glioma patient whose treatment included an IDH1 peptide vaccine. The receptors here all came from a middle-aged man with glioma.

The V gene is TRBV4-1, the J gene TRBJ2-5; 8 bases fit TRBD2. This CDR3 has 15 residues. Losses at the gene ends were 1 base for V and 4 bases for J; bases not matched to a gene: 5. From germline, CDR1 is MGHRA and CDR2 YSYEKL. Here the CDR3 reads CASSQVDSGRETQYF. The CDR3 DNA follows: TGCGCCAGCAGCCAAGTGGACAGCGGGAGAGAGACCCAGTACTTC.

The CDR3 bases are TGTGCCAGCAGGGTCGCCCGTGGCTACGAGCAGTACTTC. Its protein is CASRVARGYEQYF. The J gene is TRBJ2-7, the V gene TRBV6-1, with D hard to call. Germline-derived CDR1 and CDR2 are MNHNS and SASEGT. The V gene lost 6 bases and the J gene lost 3 bases, with 12 bases spanning the gap. The CDR3 loop spans 13 amino acids.

The chain recombines TRBV6-5 with TRBJ2-7, with D perhaps matching TRBD2 (5 bases). The CDR3 runs to 13 residues. Trimming pared 7 bases from V and 6 bases from J, leaving 16 bases between. Germline V gives CDR1 MNHEY, CDR2 SVGAGI. CDR3 nucleotide sequence: TGTGCCAGCATCCCTACGACGGGGAGCGAGCAGTACTTC. It codes for CASIPTTGSEQYF.